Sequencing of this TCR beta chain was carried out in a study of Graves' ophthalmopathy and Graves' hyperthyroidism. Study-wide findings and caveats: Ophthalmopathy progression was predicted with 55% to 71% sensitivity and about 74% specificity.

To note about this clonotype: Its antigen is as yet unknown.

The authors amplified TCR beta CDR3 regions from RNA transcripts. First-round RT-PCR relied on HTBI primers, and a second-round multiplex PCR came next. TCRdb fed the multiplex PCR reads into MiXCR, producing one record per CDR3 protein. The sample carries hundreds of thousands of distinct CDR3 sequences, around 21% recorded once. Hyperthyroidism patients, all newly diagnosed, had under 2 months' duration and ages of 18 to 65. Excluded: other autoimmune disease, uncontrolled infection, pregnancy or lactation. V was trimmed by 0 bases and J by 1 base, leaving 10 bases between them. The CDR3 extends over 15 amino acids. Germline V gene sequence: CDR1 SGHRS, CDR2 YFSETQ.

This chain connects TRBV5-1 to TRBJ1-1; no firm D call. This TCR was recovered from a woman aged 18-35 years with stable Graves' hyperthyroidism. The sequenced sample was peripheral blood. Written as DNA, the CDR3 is TGCGCCAGCAGCTTGGAGGGCGCTCGGAACACTGAAGCTTTCTTT. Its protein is CASSLEGARNTEAFF.